Below are 28 T cell receptor beta chains sequenced from a single sample in a study of T-cell reconstitution after alpha-beta-depleted transplantation in children. Unique molecular identifiers were built into the TCRbeta library. TCRdb recomputed calls from the PCR reads with MiXCR, one row per CDR3 protein. This sample carries around 700,000 distinct CDR3 sequences, around 13% of them seen once, and the ten largest clones take 0.79%. The sequencing here drew on PBMCs, taken before TCRalphabeta/CD19-depleted stem cell transplant. Receptors were obtained from a girl aged 2 to 10 with congenital amegakaryocytic thrombocytopenia, due to receive a stem cell transplant.

This clonotype was recorded many times. This chain uses TRBV12-3 or TRBV12-4 with TRBJ2-7; D unresolved. The CDR3 length is 12 residues. Trimming shortened V by 7 bases and J by 6 bases, and 13 bases separated the two germline ends. In DNA form, the CDR3 reads TGTGCCAGCACCTCAAACTCGGGCGAGCAGTACTTC. It translates to CASTSNSGEQYF.

This clonotype was picked up many times. The V call is TRBV11-2, the J call TRBJ2-7; D might be TRBD1 or TRBD2, each matching 5 bases. V was shortened by 1 base and J by 7 bases, with 8 bases between the two germline ends. CDR3 length: 12 amino acids. Germline-derived CDR1 and CDR2 are SGHAT and FQNNGV. The CDR3 DNA reads as TGTGCCAGCAGCTTAGTATGGGGGGAGCAGTACTTC. Residues: CASSLVWGEQYF.

This clonotype has a count of ten or more. The chain combines TRBV7-3 with TRBJ2-1; TRBD2 is a possible D gene (6 bases). CDR1 SGHTA and CDR2 FQGTGA come from the germline V gene. This CDR3 has 14 amino acids. Trimming took off 5 bases at V and 2 bases at J, with 10 bases between the two ends. The CDR3 DNA reads as TGTGCCAGCAGCGCCGCGGGACCCTACAATGAGCAGTTCTTC. It yields the protein CASSAAGPYNEQFF.

This clonotype was counted at least ten times. This rearrangement joins TRBV7-9 to TRBJ1-2; TRBD1 might be the D (5 bases). The CDR3 is made up of 14 amino acids. V lost 3 bases, J lost 0 bases, and 8 bases lay in between. Germline CDR1 and CDR2: SEHNR and FQNEAQ (reference sequence). Here the CDR3 reads CASSFSTANYGYTF. In DNA form, the CDR3 reads TGTGCCAGCAGCTTCTCGACAGCTAACTATGGCTACACCTTC.

This clonotype has ten or more counts. The gene calls are TRBV7-9 and TRBJ1-2; 7 bases align to TRBD1. This CDR3 spans 13 amino acids. V lost 4 bases to trimming and J lost 3 bases; unmatched junction nucleotides: 2. Germline V CDR1 and CDR2: SEHNR, FQNEAQ (reference sequence). The CDR3 coding sequence is TGTGCCAGCAGCTCCGACAGGGACTATGGCTACACCTTC. This encodes CASSSDRDYGYTF.

This clonotype occurred a few times. V and J are TRBV20-1 and TRBJ1-3, with D maybe TRBD1 (5 bases). Looked up from germline, CDR1 is DFQATT and CDR2 is SNEGSKA (reference sequence). This CDR3 is built from 14 residues. Trimming cost V 5 bases and J 0 bases, with 11 bases left between them. The CDR3 sequence: CSASAGPSGNTIYF. The CDR3 DNA is TGCAGTGCTTCAGCAGGGCCCTCTGGAAACACCATATATTTT.

This clonotype was detected a few times. For the CDR3, the DNA is TGCAGCGTTAGACAGGACTCTGGAAACACCATATATTTT. This codes for CSVRQDSGNTIYF. This chain connects TRBV29-1 to TRBJ1-3; tentative D call: TRBD1 (6 bases). Germline CDR1 SQVTM, CDR2 ANQGSEA. V was pared by 5 bases and J by 0 bases, with 8 bases between. The CDR3 loop spans 13 amino acids.

This clonotype occurred many times. The chain combines TRBV12-3 or TRBV12-4 with TRBJ2-3; maybe TRBD2 (6 bases). V lost 7 bases and J 8 bases, leaving 10 bases between the germline ends. This CDR3 contains 11 residues. The CDR3 coding sequence is TGTGCCAGCAAACACGGGGGTACGCAGTATTTT. Translated: CASKHGGTQYF.

The gene calls are TRBV5-1 and TRBJ2-1, with 8 positions matching TRBD2. From germline, CDR1 is SGHRS and CDR2 YFSETQ. The CDR3 is made up of 15 amino acids. V lost 2 bases and J lost 5; bases outside the gene matches: 6. The CDR3, as DNA: TGCGCCAGCAGCTTCTCCGGGACTAGAGACAATGAGCAGTTCTTC. Its translation: CASSFSGTRDNEQFF.

This clonotype appeared many times. The chain recombines TRBV12-3 or TRBV12-4 with TRBJ1-5, with D tentatively TRBD1 (5 bases). The length of the CDR3 is 18 residues. V shed 7 bases and J shed 2 bases, with 24 bases lying between them. CDR3 amino acids: CASTNRDPRLVGNQPQHF. DNA for the CDR3: TGTGCCAGCACCAACCGGGACCCACGTCTGGTCGGCAATCAGCCCCAGCATTTT.

This clonotype was counted only a few times. This chain links TRBV5-1 with TRBJ2-5, with D unclear. CDR1 and CDR2 from the germline V gene are SGHRS and YFSETQ. The CDR3 consists of 17 residues. The V end lost 4 bases, the J end lost 7 bases, and 26 bases lay between the germline ends. The CDR3 sequence is CASSLGRNMAPDVTQYF. DNA for the CDR3: TGCGCCAGCAGCCTCGGCCGGAACATGGCCCCGGACGTGACCCAGTACTTC. Based on the CDR3 plus reference TRBV5-1 and TRBJ2-5, the full variable domain is KAGVTQTPRYLIKTRGQQVTLSCSPISGHRSVSWYQQTPGQGLQFLFEYFSETQRNKGNFPGRFSGRQFSNSRSEMNVSTLELGDSALYLCASSLGRNMAPDVTQYFGPGTRLLVL.

With regard to this clonotype: A read error may be the cause here, since a much bigger clone is one base away. V and J are TRBV10-3 and TRBJ2-3, with a weak D call TRBD2 (6 bases). Germline V CDR1 and CDR2: ENHRY, SYGVKD. The CDR3 sequence is 14 residues long. CDR3 DNA sequence: TGTACCATCAGTGCGACTAGTGACACAGATACGCAGTATTTT. Encoded protein: CTISATSDTDTQYF.

This clonotype was seen repeatedly, ten times or more. The V gene is TRBV20-1, the J gene TRBJ2-3, with D tentatively TRBD2 (5 bases). Germline assignment: CDR1 DFQATT and CDR2 SNEGSKA (reference sequence). V lost 6 bases to trimming and J lost 0 bases, with 13 bases between them. The CDR3 sequence is 14 residues long. CDR3 sequence reads: CSALLGSSTDTQYF. The CDR3 region has the DNA TGCAGTGCGCTACTAGGAAGTAGCACAGATACGCAGTATTTT.

The chain combines TRBV28 with TRBJ2-2, with D perhaps matching TRBD1 (5 bases). Germline-derived CDR1 and CDR2 are MDHEN and SYDVKM. The CDR3 length is 13 residues. Trimming took 6 bases from V and 4 from J, leaving 9 bases between them. DNA for the CDR3: TGTGCCAGCAGCGACAGCGTCACCGGGGAGCTGTTTTTT. Protein: CASSDSVTGELFF.

This clonotype was counted at least ten times. The CDR3 region is CSAGGVETGELFF. CDR3 coding DNA: TGCAGTGCCGGCGGGGTGGAGACCGGGGAGCTGTTTTTT. The chain uses TRBV20-1 and TRBJ2-2; D perhaps matches TRBD2 (6 bases). In germline, CDR1 is DFQATT, CDR2 SNEGSKA (reference sequence). The V end was cut by 6 bases, the J end by 5 bases, with 13 bases between. This CDR3 has 13 residues.

This clonotype has more than one count but fewer than ten. This chain links TRBV10-3 with TRBJ2-5; D gene uncertain. The germline V and J ends were trimmed by 2 bases and 5 bases, with 6 bases remaining between them. This CDR3 has 12 residues. Germline CDR1 is ENHRY and CDR2 is SYGVKD. The CDR3 here is CAISELEETQYF. CDR3 nucleotide sequence: TGTGCCATCAGTGAGCTAGAGGAGACCCAGTACTTC.

The chain carries TRBV20-1 and TRBJ2-7; D call uncertain. The CDR3 sequence is 13 residues long. Trimming took 0 bases from V and 5 from J, leaving 11 bases between them. Germline CDR1 reads DFQATT; CDR2 reads SNEGSKA (reference sequence). CDR3: CSARDPLRHEQYF. CDR3 nucleotides: TGCAGTGCTAGAGACCCCCTCAGGCACGAGCAGTACTTC.

This clonotype was counted ten times or more. The chain combines TRBV20-1 with TRBJ1-6; D gene unclear. The germline CDR1 and CDR2 sequences are DFQATT and SNEGSKA (reference sequence). Trimming stripped 2 bases from V and 6 bases from J, with 17 bases between. This CDR3 spans 16 amino acids. The CDR3 DNA is TGCAGTGCTAGAACCGCTTTAAATCTAATTAATTCACCCCTCCACTTT. Encoded protein: CSARTALNLINSPLHF.

The V call is TRBV20-1, the J call TRBJ1-6, with 9 bases aligning to TRBD1. The CDR3 loop spans 15 amino acids. Germline V gene lookup returns CDR1 DFQATT and CDR2 SNEGSKA (reference sequence). After removal of 0 bases from V and 8 bases from J, the junction contained 5 bases not matched to a gene. CDR3 coding DNA: TGCAGTGCTAGAGATACCGGGACAGGGTATTCACCCCTCCACTTT. Translating it yields CSARDTGTGYSPLHF.

Many counts were recorded for this clonotype. V is TRBV12-3 or TRBV12-4 and J is TRBJ2-3, with TRBD2 identical over 11 bases. Trimming took 4 bases from V and 2 from J; bases not matched to a gene: 5. This CDR3 region has 16 residues. The CDR3 DNA sequence: TGTGCCAGCAGTTCCAGACTAGCGGGGTACACAGATACGCAGTATTTT. It specifies CASSSRLAGYTDTQYF.

This chain connects TRBV7-2 to TRBJ2-3, with TRBD2 matching over 9 bases. This CDR3 is 16 amino acids long. Germline assignment: CDR1 SGHTA and CDR2 FQGNSA. With V trimmed by 5 bases and J by 4 bases, 10 bases remained unmatched. DNA for the CDR3: TGTGCCAGCAGCAACGCCGGGACTAGCTGGTCAGATACGCAGTATTTT. It encodes CASSNAGTSWSDTQYF.

This clonotype was seen more than once but under ten times. The J gene is TRBJ2-5, the V gene TRBV15; D unclear. The CDR3 has 16 amino acids. V dropped 3 bases and J dropped 4 bases, with 18 bases sitting between them. Germline CDR1 is LNHNV and CDR2 is YYDKDF (reference sequence). The CDR3 coding sequence is TGTGCCACCAGCAGTCTGGTCTTCCATTCGGCAGAGACCCAGTACTTC. Translated: CATSSLVFHSAETQYF.

This sequence joins TRBV5-1 and TRBJ2-1, with D unresolved. The ends were cut back, 3 bases at V and 6 bases at J, with 13 bases in the middle. Germline CDR1 and CDR2: SGHRS and YFSETQ. The CDR3 consists of 14 residues. The CDR3 protein is CASSSEAVPNEQFF. The CDR3 coding sequence is TGCGCCAGCAGCTCAGAAGCCGTCCCCAATGAGCAGTTCTTC.

The chain uses TRBV27 and TRBJ2-1; D might be TRBD2 (6 bases). The germline CDR1 and CDR2 sequences are MNHEY and SMNVEV (reference sequence). Trimming took off 4 bases at V and 7 bases at J, with 23 bases between the two ends. This CDR3 spans 17 amino acids. As DNA, the CDR3 is TGTGCCAGCAGTTCTCTGTCCCCGGACGGGAGTAAAAATGAGCAGTTCTTC. This codes for CASSSLSPDGSKNEQFF.

The chain combines TRBV6-5 with TRBJ2-1; D gene ambiguous. This CDR3 region has 13 residues. Trimming removed 2 bases at V and 0 bases at J, with 2 bases between. The germline gives CDR1 MNHEY, CDR2 SVGAGI. CDR3 coding DNA: TGTGCCAGCAGTTACACCTCCTACAATGAGCAGTTCTTC. Amino acids: CASSYTSYNEQFF.

V and J are TRBV9 and TRBJ2-7, with 14 bases identical to TRBD2. CDR3 length: 17 amino acids. With 0 bases clipped from V and 3 bases from J, the junction kept 5 bases outside the gene matches. Germline V gene data show CDR1 as SGDLS and CDR2 as YYNGEE. Here the CDR3 DNA reads TGTGCCAGCAGCGTAGCTGGGACTAGCGGGGGATACTACGAGCAGTACTTC. Amino acids: CASSVAGTSGGYYEQYF.

This clonotype was counted a few times. V gene TRBV15 combines with J gene TRBJ2-2, with D maybe TRBD1 (6 bases). From germline, CDR1 is LNHNV and CDR2 YYDKDF (reference sequence). CDR3 length: 14 amino acids. The V end was cut by 9 bases, the J end by 2 bases, with 13 bases between. CDR3 DNA sequence: TGTGCCACTCAAGGGGGTCTTAACACCGGGGAGCTGTTTTTT. Translation gives CATQGGLNTGELFF.

This clonotype occurred a few times. The chain carries TRBV20-1 and TRBJ1-4, with D maybe TRBD1 (5 bases). CDR1 and CDR2 from the germline V gene are DFQATT and SNEGSKA (reference sequence). CDR3 length equals 11 residues. The CDR3 coding sequence is TGCATGGGGACTTCGGGAGAAAAACTGTTTTTT. Translated, it gives CMGTSGEKLFF.